Listed here are 28 T cell receptor beta chains from one sample, sequenced in a study of T-cell memory formation after mild COVID-19. TCRdb called the 5' RACE reads again in MiXCR, with one record for every CDR3 protein. This table holds fewer than 75,000 distinct CDR3 sequences, 10% to 15% found once. Source material: PBMCs or a T cell subset sorted from them (not recorded which). Receptor source: a man between 18 and 35 years old who had mild COVID-19 (a few samples of this study predate the infection). Cell type and time point are not known.

This clonotype was counted a few times. The chain employs TRBV5-1 and TRBJ2-3; D not certain. The CDR3 consists of 15 residues. V shed 2 bases and J shed 1 base, with 11 bases lying between them. Germline lookup yields CDR1 SGHRS and CDR2 YFSETQ. The DNA for the CDR3 is TGCGCCAGCAGCTTTCGCTTACCCCGCACAGATACGCAGTATTTT. Translation gives CASSFRLPRTDTQYF.

The table lists this clonotype with many counts. This chain uses TRBV5-4 with TRBJ2-1, with 7 bases fitting TRBD2. The germline V gene encodes CDR1 SGHNT and CDR2 YYREEE (reference sequence). The ends lost 1 base at V and 2 bases at J; junction bases unmatched: 6. The CDR3 sequence is 16 residues long. CDR3 DNA sequence: TGTGCCAGCAGCTTGCGGCGGGGGTCAACCTACAATGAGCAGTTCTTC. As protein: CASSLRRGSTYNEQFF. Full variable domain (missing parts from reference TRBV5-4 and TRBJ2-1): ETGVTQSPTHLIKTRGQQVTLRCSSQSGHNTVSWYQQALGQGPQFIFQYYREEENGRGNFPPRFSGLQFPNYSSELNVNALELDDSALYLCASSLRRGSTYNEQFFGPGTRLTVL.

The genes are TRBV2 and TRBJ1-6; 8 bases agree with TRBD1. The CDR3 has 14 residues. Germline V lookup: CDR1 SNHLY, CDR2 FYNNEI. V lost 4 bases, J lost 9 bases, and 5 bases stayed unmatched. The CDR3 sequence: CASSGGQGASPLHF. CDR3 sequence (DNA): TGTGCCAGCAGTGGCGGACAGGGCGCTTCACCCCTCCACTTT.

The chain carries TRBV5-5 and TRBJ2-3, with TRBD2 matching over 13 bases. The CDR3 contains 16 residues. V lost 4 bases to trimming and J lost 6 bases; unmatched junction nucleotides: 8. Germline V lookup: CDR1 SGHKS, CDR2 YYEKEE (reference sequence). The CDR3, as DNA: TGTGCCAGCAGCGGACTAGCGGGGGCGCCGGTCGATACGCAGTATTTT. This translates into CASSGLAGAPVDTQYF.

V gene TRBV19 combines with J gene TRBJ2-7; maybe TRBD1 (5 bases). The CDR3 is made up of 13 amino acids. V lost 5 bases, J lost 5 bases, and 13 bases lay in between. Looked up from germline, CDR1 is LNHDA and CDR2 is SQIVND (reference sequence). This chain's CDR3 is CASSPQGLNEQYF. Written as DNA, the CDR3 is TGTGCCAGTAGTCCCCAGGGTCTCAACGAGCAGTACTTC.

This clonotype was counted many times. The rearrangement joins TRBV12-3 or TRBV12-4 to TRBJ2-1; 12 bases align to TRBD2. The CDR3 contains 14 residues. V lost 9 bases to trimming and J lost 8 bases; unmatched junction nucleotides: 8. In DNA form, the CDR3 reads TGTGCCAGTCAGCTAGCGGGGGGGCGGGATGAGCAGTTCTTC. It specifies CASQLAGGRDEQFF.

This clonotype was counted between two and nine times. The rearrangement uses TRBV24-1 and TRBJ1-5; 7 nucleotides align to TRBD1. Germline V gene lookup returns CDR1 KGHDR and CDR2 SFDVKD. The trim removed 9 bases at V and 5 bases at J, leaving 9 bases unmatched. The CDR3 consists of 14 residues. CDR3 amino acids: CATPFPQGDQPQHF. DNA of the CDR3: TGTGCCACCCCTTTCCCGCAGGGGGATCAGCCCCAGCATTTT.

This clonotype was recorded at least ten times. CDR3 coding DNA: TGTGCCAGCAGCCCATCAAGACAGGGCTTATCACCCCTCCACTTT. Translating gives CASSPSRQGLSPLHF. V gene TRBV11-2 combines with J gene TRBJ1-6; 7 nucleotides agree with TRBD1. J lost 10 bases, V lost 5 bases, and 11 bases had no gene match. Per germline, CDR1 SGHAT and CDR2 FQNNGV. This CDR3 contains 15 residues. The full variable domain, completed using reference TRBV11-2 and TRBJ1-6, is EAGVAQSPRYKIIEKRQSVAFWCNPISGHATLYWYQQILGQGPKLLIQFQNNGVVDDSQLPKDRFSAERLKGVDSTLKIQPAKLEDSAVYLCASSPSRQGLSPLHFGNGTRLTVT.

The sample holds a few counts of this clonotype. The chain recombines TRBV7-3 with TRBJ2-2; perhaps TRBD2 as D (5 bases). This CDR3 has 15 residues. In germline, CDR1 is SGHTA, CDR2 FQGTGA. The V gene lost 5 bases and the J gene lost 4 bases, with 14 bases spanning the gap. CDR3 nucleotide sequence: TGTGCCAGCAGCCCCGGAACCGGAGGCACCGGGGAGCTGTTTTTT. Translated: CASSPGTGGTGELFF.

This clonotype was picked up a small number of times. Relative to the germline gene, one junction end is altered; a read error may explain this. The CDR3 loop reads CASSTGTSGGAETQYF. The DNA of the CDR3 is TGTGCCAGCAGCACTGGGACTAGCGGGGGGGCAGAGACGCAGTATTTT. The genes are TRBV7-3 and TRBJ2-3; 16 nucleotides agree with TRBD2. The CDR3 runs to 16 residues. The germline V gene has CDR1 SGHTA and CDR2 FQGTGA.

This clonotype turned up a few times. The V call is TRBV7-8, the J call TRBJ2-2; perhaps TRBD1 as D (6 bases). Trimming stripped 3 bases from V and 0 bases from J, with 11 bases between. CDR1 SGHVS and CDR2 FQNEAQ come from the germline V gene. The CDR3 loop spans 16 amino acids. The CDR3: CASSFLTGTNTGELFF. The CDR3 nucleotides are TGTGCCAGCAGCTTCCTGACAGGAACGAACACCGGGGAGCTGTTTTTT.

By frequency in the sample, this clonotype is medium-sized (0.01 to 0.1%). The chain carries TRBV4-1 and TRBJ1-1; D is undetermined. Trimming took 2 bases from V and 5 from J, leaving 9 bases between them. In germline, CDR1 is MGHRA, CDR2 YSYEKL. The CDR3 totals 13 residues. CDR3 sequence reads: CASSQREVTEAFF. DNA for the CDR3: TGCGCCAGCAGCCAACGGGAAGTTACTGAAGCTTTCTTT.

The chain uses TRBV4-2 and TRBJ1-3; D ambiguous. This CDR3 has 15 amino acids. Deletions cut 1 base from V and 0 bases from J, with 7 bases between. The germline V gene encodes CDR1 LGHNA and CDR2 YNFKEQ. The CDR3, as DNA: TGTGCCAGCAGCCAAGGTCACAGCTCTGGAAACACCATATATTTT. The encoded protein is CASSQGHSSGNTIYF.

This clonotype has only a few counts. V is TRBV29-1 and J is TRBJ1-1; D uncertain. This CDR3 is built from 12 residues. In germline, CDR1 is SQVTM, CDR2 ANQGSEA. The germline V and J ends were trimmed by 6 bases and 0 bases, with 8 bases remaining between them. DNA of the CDR3: TGCAGCGTGTCATATATGAACACTGAAGCTTTCTTT. Translated, it gives CSVSYMNTEAFF.

There are a few counts of this clonotype. The rearrangement uses TRBV10-3 and TRBJ2-5; 10 positions match TRBD2. V was pared by 3 bases and J by 0 bases, with 10 bases of the junction left unmatched. CDR1 is ENHRY, CDR2 SYGVKD, per germline. The CDR3 is made up of 18 amino acids. CDR3 DNA sequence: TGTGCCATCAGTGAATTTAGCGGGGGGCCATCTTACCAAGAGACCCAGTACTTC. It is translated as CAISEFSGGPSYQETQYF.

Only a few counts were recorded for this clonotype. This sequence joins TRBV28 and TRBJ2-7; tentative D call: TRBD1 (7 bases). The CDR3 covers 14 residues. Trimming shortened V by 3 bases and J by 5 bases, and 14 bases separated the two germline ends. Germline V CDR1 and CDR2: MDHEN, SYDVKM. The CDR3 loop reads CASSLEGAPHEQYV. The CDR3 bases are TGTGCCAGCAGTTTGGAGGGGGCGCCTCACGAGCAGTACGTC.

The rearrangement joins TRBV5-1 to TRBJ2-7, with 11 bases lining up with TRBD2. Trimming at V came to 2 bases and at J to 4 bases, leaving 2 bases not matched to a gene. Germline CDR1 and CDR2: SGHRS and YFSETQ. The length of the CDR3 is 14 residues. CDR3 residues: CASSLRLAGYEQYF. CDR3 nucleotide sequence: TGCGCCAGCAGCTTACGACTAGCGGGGTACGAGCAGTACTTC.

Many counts were recorded for this clonotype. The V gene is TRBV27, the J gene TRBJ2-7; D remains unclear. The CDR3 spans 16 residues. Germline assignment: CDR1 MNHEY and CDR2 SMNVEV (reference sequence). V dropped 5 bases and J dropped 0 bases, with 17 bases sitting between them. This CDR3 reads CASSPIGQPASYEQYF. DNA for the CDR3: TGTGCCAGCAGTCCCATCGGGCAGCCCGCCTCCTACGAGCAGTACTTC.

This clonotype was detected a few times. The genes are TRBV7-2 and TRBJ1-1, with 8 bases lining up with TRBD1. Germline lookup yields CDR1 SGHTA and CDR2 FQGNSA. The CDR3 length is 14 residues. V lost 2 bases and J lost 4; bases outside the gene matches: 3. The chain's CDR3 is CASSLRQGTTEAFF. CDR3 nucleotide sequence: TGTGCCAGCAGCTTAAGACAGGGGACCACTGAAGCTTTCTTT. The full variable domain, with the rest looked up from reference TRBV7-2 and TRBJ1-1, is GAGVSQSPSNKVTEKGKDVELRCDPISGHTALYWYRQSLGQGLEFLIYFQGNSAPDKSGLPSDRFSAERTGGSVSTLTIQRTQQEDSAVYLCASSLRQGTTEAFFGQGTRLTVV.

The chain uses TRBV28 and TRBJ2-7; D unclear. The germline V gene has CDR1 MDHEN and CDR2 SYDVKM. The germline V and J ends were trimmed by 3 bases and 1 base, with 4 bases remaining between them. The CDR3 has 12 amino acids. This chain's CDR3 is CASSFSSYEQYF. CDR3 DNA: TGTGCCAGCAGTTTCAGTTCCTACGAGCAGTACTTC.

V is TRBV4-1 and J is TRBJ1-5; the match to TRBD1 covers 7 bases. The CDR3 loop spans 14 amino acids. Looked up from germline, CDR1 is MGHRA and CDR2 is YSYEKL. Trimming took 4 bases from V and 7 from J; bases not matched to a gene: 7. CDR3 in amino acids: CASSLNRGGQPQHF. The CDR3 coding sequence is TGCGCCAGCAGCCTAAACAGGGGAGGGCAGCCCCAGCATTTT.

This chain connects TRBV7-9 to TRBJ2-4; TRBD2 aligns across 7 bases. There are 16 residues in the CDR3. In germline, CDR1 is SEHNR, CDR2 FQNEAQ (reference sequence). The V segment lost 5 bases and the J segment 0 bases; nucleotides outside the gene matches: 7. The CDR3 sequence: CASSTNAGVAKNIQYF. The DNA for the CDR3 is TGTGCCAGCAGCACGAACGCGGGGGTAGCCAAAAACATTCAGTACTTC.

This clonotype came up a few times. The rearrangement uses TRBV30 and TRBJ2-5; a possible D gene is TRBD1 (5 bases). The CDR3 is 13 amino acids. The V and J ends lost 2 bases and 1 base respectively, with 8 bases between them. The germline V gene encodes CDR1 GTSNPN and CDR2 SVGIG (reference sequence). CDR3 loop: CAWSPDSQETQYF. In DNA form, the CDR3 reads TGTGCCTGGAGTCCCGACAGCCAAGAGACCCAGTACTTC. The variable domain in full, with the rest retrieved from reference TRBV30 and TRBJ2-5, is SQTIHQWPATLVQPVGSPLSLECTVEGTSNPNLYWYRQAAGRGLQLLFYSVGIGQISSEVPQNLSASRPQDRQFILSSKKLLLSDSGFYLCAWSPDSQETQYFGPGTRLLVL.

Here the CDR3 DNA reads TGTGCCAGCAGCTTAACAGCGATAGGCTATGGCTACACCTTC. Amino acid sequence: CASSLTAIGYGYTF. The chain carries TRBV7-8 and TRBJ1-2; D uncertain. Germline CDR1 reads SGHVS; CDR2 reads FQNEAQ. The V and J ends lost 2 bases and 4 bases respectively, with 11 bases between them. The CDR3 has 14 amino acids.

This clonotype was detected a few times. The chain joins TRBV5-1 to TRBJ2-3; D remains ambiguous. This CDR3 comprises 13 residues. Trimming removed 5 bases from V and 3 bases from J, with 10 bases in between. CDR1 and CDR2 (germline): SGHRS, YFSETQ. This CDR3 is CASRSPGTDTQYF. The CDR3 region has the DNA TGCGCCAGCAGGTCCCCAGGAACAGATACGCAGTATTTT.

In this sample, this clonotype turned up many times. The V and J genes are TRBV5-5 and TRBJ1-5; tentative D call: TRBD1 (6 bases). Per germline, CDR1 SGHKS and CDR2 YYEKEE (reference sequence). The CDR3 covers 14 residues. The V end lost 2 bases, the J end lost 2 bases, and 8 bases lay between the germline ends. CDR3 protein: CASSLGGGNQPQHF. The CDR3 bases are TGTGCCAGCAGCTTAGGGGGGGGCAATCAGCCCCAGCATTTT. Looking up the rest from reference TRBV5-5 and TRBJ1-5 gives the full variable domain: DAGVTQSPTHLIKTRGQQVTLRCSPISGHKSVSWYQQVLGQGPQFIFQYYEKEERGRGNFPDRFSARQFPNYSSELNVNALLLGDSALYLCASSLGGGNQPQHFGDGTRLSIL.

This clonotype was counted many times. The rearrangement links TRBV7-3 to TRBJ2-3; TRBD2 matches 10 bases. Germline V lookup: CDR1 SGHTA, CDR2 FQGTGA. Trimming cost V 7 bases and J 6 bases; bases outside gene matches: 7. CDR3 length: 14 amino acids. As DNA, the CDR3 is TGTGCCAGCACCTTTACTAGCGGGGACGATACGCAGTATTTT. Encoded protein: CASTFTSGDDTQYF.

This clonotype was observed a handful of times. V and J are TRBV7-9 and TRBJ1-6; perhaps TRBD1 as D (5 bases). CDR1 SEHNR and CDR2 FQNEAQ come from the germline V gene (reference sequence). Trimming shortened V by 6 bases and J by 3 bases, and 15 bases separated the two germline ends. The CDR3 runs 16 residues. This CDR3 reads CASSPVTGLYNSPLHF. DNA for the CDR3: TGTGCCAGCAGTCCCGTTACAGGTCTCTATAATTCACCCCTCCACTTT.